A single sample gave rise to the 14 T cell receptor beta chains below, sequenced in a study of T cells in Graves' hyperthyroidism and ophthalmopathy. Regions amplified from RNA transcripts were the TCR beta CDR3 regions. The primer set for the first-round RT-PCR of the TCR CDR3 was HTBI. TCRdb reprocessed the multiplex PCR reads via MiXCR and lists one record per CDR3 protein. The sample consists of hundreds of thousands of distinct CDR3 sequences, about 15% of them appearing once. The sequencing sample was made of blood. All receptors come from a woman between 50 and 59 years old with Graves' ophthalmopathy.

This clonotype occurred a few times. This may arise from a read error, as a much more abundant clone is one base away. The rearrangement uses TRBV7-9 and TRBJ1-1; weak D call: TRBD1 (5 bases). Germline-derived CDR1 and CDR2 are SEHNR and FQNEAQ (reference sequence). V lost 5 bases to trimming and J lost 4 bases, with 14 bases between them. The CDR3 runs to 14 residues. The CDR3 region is CASSLPGKFTEAFF. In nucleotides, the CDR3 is TGTGCCAGCAGCCTTCCAGGGAAGTTCACTGAAGCTTTCTTT.

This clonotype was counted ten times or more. The CDR3 bases are TGTGCCAGCAGTCCGCACATAACTCGACTAGCGGGACAGCCCCAGTACCAAGAGACCCAGTACTTC. Protein sequence: CASSPHITRLAGQPQYQETQYF. The chain carries TRBV28 and TRBJ2-5; 11 bases map to TRBD2. Germline V gene lookup returns CDR1 MDHEN and CDR2 SYDVKM. V shed 5 bases and J 0 bases; nucleotides not matched to a gene: 23. CDR3 length equals 22 residues.

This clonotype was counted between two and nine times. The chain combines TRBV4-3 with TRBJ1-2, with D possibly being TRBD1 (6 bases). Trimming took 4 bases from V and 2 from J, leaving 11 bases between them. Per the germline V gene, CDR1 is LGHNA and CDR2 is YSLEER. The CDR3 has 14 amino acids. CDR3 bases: TGCGCCAGCAGCCCAAGACAGGACAACTATGGCTACACCTTC. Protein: CASSPRQDNYGYTF.

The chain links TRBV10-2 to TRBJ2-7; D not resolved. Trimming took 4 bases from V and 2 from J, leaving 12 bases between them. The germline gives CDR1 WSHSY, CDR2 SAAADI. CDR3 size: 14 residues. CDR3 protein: CASSAGPSAYEQYF. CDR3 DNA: TGCGCCAGCAGTGCTGGTCCCAGCGCCTACGAGCAGTACTTC.

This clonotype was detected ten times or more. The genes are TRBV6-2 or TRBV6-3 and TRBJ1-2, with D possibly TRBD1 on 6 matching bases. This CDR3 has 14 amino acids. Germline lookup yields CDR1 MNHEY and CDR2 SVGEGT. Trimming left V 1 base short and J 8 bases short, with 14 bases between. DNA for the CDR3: TGTGCCAGCAGTTACTTAGGACAGAAAAGAGGCTACACCTTC. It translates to CASSYLGQKRGYTF.

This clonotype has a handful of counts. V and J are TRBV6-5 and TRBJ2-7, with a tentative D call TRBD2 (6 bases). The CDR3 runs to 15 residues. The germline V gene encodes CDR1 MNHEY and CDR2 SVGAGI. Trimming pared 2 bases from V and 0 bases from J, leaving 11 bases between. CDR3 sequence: CASSYPRGSSYEQYF. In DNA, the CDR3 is TGTGCCAGCAGTTACCCCCGGGGGAGCTCCTACGAGCAGTACTTC.

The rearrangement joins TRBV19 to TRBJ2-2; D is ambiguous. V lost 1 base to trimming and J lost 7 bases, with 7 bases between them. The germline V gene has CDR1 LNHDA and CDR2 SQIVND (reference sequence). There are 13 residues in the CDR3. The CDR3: CASSIATYGELFF. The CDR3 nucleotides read TGTGCCAGTAGTATAGCCACCTACGGGGAGCTGTTTTTT.

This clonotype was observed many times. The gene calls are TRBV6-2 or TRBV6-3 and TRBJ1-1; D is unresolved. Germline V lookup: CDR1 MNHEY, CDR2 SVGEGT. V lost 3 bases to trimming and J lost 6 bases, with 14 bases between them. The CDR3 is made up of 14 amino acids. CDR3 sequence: CASSYLQTTAEAFF. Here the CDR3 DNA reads TGTGCCAGCAGTTATCTGCAGACTACGGCTGAAGCTTTCTTT.

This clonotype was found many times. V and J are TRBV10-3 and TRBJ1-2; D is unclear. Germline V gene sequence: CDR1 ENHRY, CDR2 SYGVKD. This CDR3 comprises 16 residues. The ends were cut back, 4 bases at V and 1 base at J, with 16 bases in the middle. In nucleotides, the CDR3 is TGTGCCATCAGTGGGCACCAAGGTTGGGGTAACTATGGCTACACCTTC. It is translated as CAISGHQGWGNYGYTF.

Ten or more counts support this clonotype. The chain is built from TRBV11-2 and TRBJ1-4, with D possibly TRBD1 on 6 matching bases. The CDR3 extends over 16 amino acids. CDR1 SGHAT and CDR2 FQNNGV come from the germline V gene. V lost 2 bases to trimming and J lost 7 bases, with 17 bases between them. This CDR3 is CASSLTSGAMGEKLFF. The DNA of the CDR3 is TGTGCCAGCAGCTTAACTTCAGGGGCAATGGGTGAAAAACTGTTTTTT.

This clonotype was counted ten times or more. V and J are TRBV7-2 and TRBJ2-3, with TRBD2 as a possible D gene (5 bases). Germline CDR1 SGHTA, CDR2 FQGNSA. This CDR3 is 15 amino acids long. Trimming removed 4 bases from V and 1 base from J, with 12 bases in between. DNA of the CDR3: TGTGCCAGCAGCTGGGCAAGCGGAGGCACAGATACGCAGTATTTT. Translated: CASSWASGGTDTQYF.

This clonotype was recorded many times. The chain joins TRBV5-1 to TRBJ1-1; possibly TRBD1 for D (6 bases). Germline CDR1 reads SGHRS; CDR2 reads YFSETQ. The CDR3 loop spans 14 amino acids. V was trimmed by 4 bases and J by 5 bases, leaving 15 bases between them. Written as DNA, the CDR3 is TGCGCCAGCAGCAACCCGACAGGTAGAACTGAAGCTTTCTTT. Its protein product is CASSNPTGRTEAFF.

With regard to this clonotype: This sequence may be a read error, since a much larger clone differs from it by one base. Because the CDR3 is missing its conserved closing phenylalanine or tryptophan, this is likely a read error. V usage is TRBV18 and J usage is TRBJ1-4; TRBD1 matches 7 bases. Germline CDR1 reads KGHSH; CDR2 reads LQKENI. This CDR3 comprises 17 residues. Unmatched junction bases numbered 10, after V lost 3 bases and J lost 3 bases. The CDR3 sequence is CASSPVRQGHPNEKLFS. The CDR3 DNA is TGTGCCAGCTCACCGGTGAGACAGGGCCACCCTAATGAAAAACTGTTTTCT.

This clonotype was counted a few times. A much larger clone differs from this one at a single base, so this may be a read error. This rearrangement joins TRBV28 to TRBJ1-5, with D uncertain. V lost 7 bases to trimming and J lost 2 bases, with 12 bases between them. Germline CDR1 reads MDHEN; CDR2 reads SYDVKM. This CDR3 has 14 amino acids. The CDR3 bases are TGTGCCAGCACCGCGGGTTTTGGCAATCAGCCCCAGCATTTT. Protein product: CASTAGFGNQPQHF. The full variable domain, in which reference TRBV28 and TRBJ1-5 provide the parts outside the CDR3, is DVKVTQSSRYLVKRTGEKVFLECVQDMDHENMFWYRQDPGLGLRLIYFSYDVKMKEKGDIPEGYSVSREKKERFSLILESASTNQTSMYLCASTAGFGNQPQHFGDGTRLSIL.